This entry concerns a single T cell receptor beta chain. Its antigen remains unknown. Assay: immunoSEQ multiplex PCR; the TCRdb copy retains only in-frame clones and omits some. This table has 25,000 to 30,000 clones, approximately 78% appearing once. This record comes from a study of neoadjuvant nivolumab and ipilimumab in lung cancer. As for the study in general: The combination arm added day-1 ipilimumab 1 mg/kg to nivolumab 3 mg/kg on days 1, 15, 29.

Study-level findings and limits: Only two of four nivolumab-treated tumors gained richness and clonality by surgery. TCR richness and clonality were higher in tumors than adjacent uninvolved lung.

The source of this sequence is an adult with non-small cell lung cancer. The sequencing here drew on tumor tissue, taken after neoadjuvant nivolumab, alone or with ipilimumab, at or shortly before surgery.

CDR3 DNA: TGTGCCAGCAGTTCCGAGGGGGGGGAGGACGAGCAGTACTTC. Residues: CASSSEGGEDEQYF. The rearrangement joins TRBV6-5 to TRBJ2-7, with TRBD2 as a possible D gene (7 bases). CDR1 and CDR2 (germline): MNHEY, SVGAGI. The V and J ends lost 4 bases and 5 bases respectively, with 15 bases between them. CDR3 size: 14 residues.